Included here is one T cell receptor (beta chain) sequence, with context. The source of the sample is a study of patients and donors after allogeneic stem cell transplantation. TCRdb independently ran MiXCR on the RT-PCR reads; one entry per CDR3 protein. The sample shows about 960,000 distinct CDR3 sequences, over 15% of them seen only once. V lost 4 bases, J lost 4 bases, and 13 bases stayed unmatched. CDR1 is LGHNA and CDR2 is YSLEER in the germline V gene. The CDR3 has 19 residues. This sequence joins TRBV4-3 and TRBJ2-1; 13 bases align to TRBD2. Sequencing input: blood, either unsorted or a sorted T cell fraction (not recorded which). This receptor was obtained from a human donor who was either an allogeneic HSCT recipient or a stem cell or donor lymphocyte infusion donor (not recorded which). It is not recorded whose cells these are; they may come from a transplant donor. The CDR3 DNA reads TGCGCCAGCAGCCCTGGATCCACTAGCGGGGGGGCCGGTTACAATGAGCAGTTCTTC. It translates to CASSPGSTSGGAGYNEQFF.